This T cell receptor (beta chain) was sequenced for a study of T cell repertoires and HLA-DP antigens. Study-level background: Sorted CD137+CD4+ samples averaged roughly 0.2 ug DNA; pre-culture CD4+ samples, 1,200 ng.

A note on this clone: Antigen specificity is unknown.

The CDR3 consists of 15 residues. Germline assignment: CDR1 MNHNS and CDR2 SASEGT. Trimming removed 3 bases at V and 1 base at J, with 12 bases between. Clones were read by immunoSEQ multiplex PCR, and TCRdb kept only the in-frame ones, dropping some. The sample contains about 89,000 clones, roughly 86% of which appear only once. This chain connects TRBV6-1 to TRBJ1-1, with D possibly being TRBD1 (5 bases). Material for sequencing was CD4+ T cells from PBMCs. The source is a man between 45 and 60 years old in good health and CMV-seronegative. CDR3 sequence: CASSDFARENTEAFF. The CDR3 DNA is TGTGCCAGCAGTGATTTCGCCAGGGAGAACACTGAAGCTTTCTTT.